This TCR beta chain was captured in a study of immune characterization of retroperitoneal liposarcoma. TCRdb reprocessed the PCR reads with MiXCR, giving one entry per CDR3 protein. The sample includes around 11,000 distinct CDR3 sequences, about a quarter of them seen just once. Germline values: CDR1 SSHAT, CDR2 FNYEAQ (reference sequence). This CDR3 has 15 residues. The table lists this clonotype with a few counts. The junction and the germline gene differ at one end; a read error may be behind it. The source material was tumor tissue. The receptor's source is a male donor with retroperitoneal liposarcoma. This rearrangement joins TRBV7-7 to TRBJ2-5; 9 bases match TRBD2. Here the CDR3 reads CASSLGSGSLNEQYF. CDR3 sequence (DNA): TGTGCTAGCAGCTTAGGTAGCGGGAGTCTCAATGAGCAGTACTTC.